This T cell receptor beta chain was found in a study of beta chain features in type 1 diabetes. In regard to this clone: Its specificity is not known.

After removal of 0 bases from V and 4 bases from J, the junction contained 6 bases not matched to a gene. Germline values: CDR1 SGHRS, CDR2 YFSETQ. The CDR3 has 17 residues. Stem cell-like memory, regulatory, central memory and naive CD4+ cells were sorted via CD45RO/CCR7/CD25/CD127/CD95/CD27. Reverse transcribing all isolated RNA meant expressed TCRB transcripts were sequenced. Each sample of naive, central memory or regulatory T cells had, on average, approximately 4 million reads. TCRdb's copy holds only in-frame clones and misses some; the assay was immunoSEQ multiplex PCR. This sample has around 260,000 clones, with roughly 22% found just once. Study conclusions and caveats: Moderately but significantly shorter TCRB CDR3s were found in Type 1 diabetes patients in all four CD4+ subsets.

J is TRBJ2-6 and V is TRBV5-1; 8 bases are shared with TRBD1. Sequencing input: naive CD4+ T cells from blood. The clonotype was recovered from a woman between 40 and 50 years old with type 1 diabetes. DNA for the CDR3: TGCGCCAGCAGCTTGGCCCTGGACAGGGCCGGGGCCAACGTCCTGACTTTC. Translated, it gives CASSLALDRAGANVLTF.